Sequencing of this T cell receptor (beta chain) was carried out in a study of cytomegalovirus exposure and HLA in healthy donors. This table comes from immunoSEQ multiplex PCR, and its TCRdb copy is limited to in-frame clones, with some not included. Among tens of thousands of clones, approximately 94% were seen once, and the ten largest hold 3.2%. This CDR3 region has 14 residues. V was cut by 7 bases and J by 3 bases, with 16 bases left in between. Germline V gene sequence: CDR1 MDHEN, CDR2 SYDVKM. The sequence derives from a young woman in good health and CMV-seropositive. The V and J genes are TRBV28 and TRBJ2-7, with D possibly TRBD2 on 6 matching bases. The sample taken for sequencing was PBMCs. Here the CDR3 reads CASMGGVGDYEQYF. In nucleotides, the CDR3 is TGTGCCAGCATGGGCGGGGTTGGCGACTACGAGCAGTACTTC.